A single sample gave rise to the 6 T cell receptor beta chains below, sequenced in a study of OX40 agonist ivuxolimab in advanced cancers. Clones were sequenced by immunoSEQ multiplex PCR, and TCRdb holds only the in-frame ones, with some missing. The data hold around 10,000 clones, with more than 65% observed a single time. Sequenced material: CD4+ or CD8+ T cells sorted from blood, taken in a trial of the OX40 agonist ivuxolimab. All receptors come from an adult with an advanced solid tumor such as melanoma, head and neck, liver or kidney cancer.

The chain has TRBV29-1 and TRBJ2-3; tentatively, D is TRBD1 or TRBD2 (5 bases each). Per germline, CDR1 SQVTM and CDR2 ANQGSEA. CDR3 length equals 14 residues. Trimming shortened V by 7 bases and J by 0 bases, and 14 bases separated the two germline ends. DNA of the CDR3: TGCAGCGCCGAGGGGATAGCCAGCACAGATACGCAGTATTTT. This gives the protein CSAEGIASTDTQYF.

By sample share, this clone is medium-sized. The V gene is TRBV7-9, the J gene TRBJ2-7; maybe TRBD1 (6 bases). This CDR3 spans 14 amino acids. The V gene's germline CDR1 is SEHNR and CDR2 FQNEAQ (reference sequence). V lost 7 bases, J lost 2 bases, and 15 bases lay in between. The CDR3 here is CASTPQGLTYEQYF. In DNA, the CDR3 is TGTGCCAGCACCCCCCAGGGGCTTACCTACGAGCAGTACTTC.

The V gene is TRBV5-4, the J gene TRBJ2-7; D remains ambiguous. V was shortened by 3 bases and J by 2 bases, with 3 bases between the two germline ends. This CDR3 is built from 11 residues. CDR1 is SGHNT and CDR2 is YYREEE in the germline V gene (reference sequence). CDR3 DNA sequence: TGTGCCAGCAGCTCCACCTACGAGCAGTACTTC. It codes for CASSSTYEQYF.

This clone is a singleton in its sample. V usage is TRBV5-8 and J usage is TRBJ1-5; maybe TRBD1 (6 bases). The CDR3 has 13 residues. CDR1 SGHTS and CDR2 YDEGEE come from the germline V gene. V lost 4 bases to trimming and J lost 5 bases, with 10 bases between them. The CDR3 sequence is CASSRDIYQPQHF. The DNA for the CDR3 is TGTGCCAGCAGCCGGGACATTTATCAGCCCCAGCATTTT.

V is TRBV4-3 and J is TRBJ2-2, with 11 nucleotides matching TRBD2. The CDR3 consists of 16 residues. V lost 0 bases, J lost 4 bases, and 1 base stayed unmatched. Germline-derived CDR1 and CDR2 are LGHNA and YSLEER. Here the CDR3 DNA reads TGCGCCAGCAGCCAAGAGACTAGCGGGGTCACCGGGGAGCTGTTTTTT. Protein sequence: CASSQETSGVTGELFF.

This clone was counted only a few times. V and J are TRBV4-1 and TRBJ2-6; D remains unclear. CDR1 and CDR2 (germline): MGHRA, YSYEKL. Trimming removed 3 bases at V and 4 bases at J, with 1 base between. The CDR3 runs 12 residues. As DNA, the CDR3 is TGCGCCAGCAGCCAGGGGGCCAACGTCCTGACTTTC. Protein: CASSQGANVLTF.